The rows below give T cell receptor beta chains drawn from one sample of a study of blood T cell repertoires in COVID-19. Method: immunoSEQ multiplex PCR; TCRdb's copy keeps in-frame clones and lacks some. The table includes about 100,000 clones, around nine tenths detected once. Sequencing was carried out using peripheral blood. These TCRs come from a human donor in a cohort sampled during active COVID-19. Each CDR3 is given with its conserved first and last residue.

CDR3 protein: CASNRELNTEAFF
J gene: TRBJ1-1
CDR3 length: 13
V gene: TRBV6-5

CDR3 protein: CASKPQGYEQYF
J gene: TRBJ2-7
CDR3 length: 12
V gene: TRBV2

CDR3 protein: CAWSRDRGYEQYF
J gene: TRBJ2-7
CDR3 length: 13
V gene: TRBV30

CDR3 protein: CASRPGGGIYNEQFF
J gene: TRBJ2-1
CDR3 length: 15
V gene: TRBV28

CDR3 protein: CSARESREQFF
J gene: TRBJ2-1
CDR3 length: 11
V gene: TRBV20-1

CDR3 protein: CASSTRGTGELFF
J gene: TRBJ2-2
CDR3 length: 13
V gene: TRBV19

CDR3 protein: CAISEFPAAAGAEQYF
J gene: TRBJ2-7
CDR3 length: 16
V gene: TRBV10-3

CDR3 protein: CASSFHRDKSF
J gene: TRBJ2-7
CDR3 length: 11
V gene: TRBV2

CDR3 protein: CASSLRPGTAGHF
J gene: TRBJ1-5
CDR3 length: 13
V gene: TRBV11-2

CDR3 protein: CASSMTGGAAAFF
J gene: TRBJ1-1
CDR3 length: 13
V gene: TRBV28

CDR3 protein: CASSARLTTYNEQFF
J gene: TRBJ2-1
CDR3 length: 15
V gene: TRBV9

CDR3 protein: CASSLRGLVDGYTF
J gene: TRBJ1-2
CDR3 length: 14
V gene: TRBV27

CDR3 protein: CASSPMTIKRPEQYF
J gene: TRBJ2-7
CDR3 length: 15
V gene: TRBV7-2

CDR3 protein: CASSVGLAGETQYF
J gene: TRBJ2-5
CDR3 length: 14
V gene: TRBV9

CDR3 protein: CASSIDSGRPNSPLHF
J gene: TRBJ1-6
CDR3 length: 16
V gene: TRBV19

CDR3 protein: CASSFGHPGEQYF
J gene: TRBJ2-7
CDR3 length: 13
V gene: TRBV12-3/TRBV12-4

CDR3 protein: CASRRDRSSYEQYF
J gene: TRBJ2-7
CDR3 length: 14
V gene: TRBV19

CDR3 protein: CASSMRGAVNQPQHF
J gene: TRBJ1-5
CDR3 length: 15
V gene: TRBV19

CDR3 protein: CASTPDRGRTEAFF
J gene: TRBJ1-1
CDR3 length: 14
V gene: TRBV6-5

CDR3 protein: CASSFGSGSGLTSYEQYF
J gene: TRBJ2-7
CDR3 length: 18
V gene: TRBV5-1

CDR3 protein: CASSLGLAGGEQFF
J gene: TRBJ2-1
CDR3 length: 14
V gene: TRBV11-2

CDR3 protein: CASSSDRTNQPQHF
J gene: TRBJ1-5
CDR3 length: 14
V gene: TRBV11-2

CDR3 protein: CASSLFFGETDTQYF
J gene: TRBJ2-3
CDR3 length: 15
V gene: TRBV5-1

CDR3 protein: CATSRLQGQHNSPLHF
J gene: TRBJ1-6
CDR3 length: 16
V gene: TRBV15

CDR3 protein: CASRPRRETYEQYF
J gene: TRBJ2-7
CDR3 length: 14
V gene: TRBV5-1

CDR3 protein: CASIPNPGTPGINYGYTF
J gene: TRBJ1-2
CDR3 length: 18
V gene: TRBV7-9

CDR3 protein: CASRGLAGGPVLYNEQFF
J gene: TRBJ2-1
CDR3 length: 18
V gene: TRBV27

CDR3 protein: CASSLAPAGVAGEQFF
J gene: TRBJ2-1
CDR3 length: 16
V gene: TRBV11-2

CDR3 protein: CASSTTGPGNTIYF
J gene: TRBJ1-3
CDR3 length: 14
V gene: TRBV5-1

CDR3 protein: CASSEYGTSVDEQFF
J gene: TRBJ2-1
CDR3 length: 15
V gene: TRBV6-4

CDR3 protein: CAIKGRAGEKLFF
J gene: TRBJ1-4
CDR3 length: 13
V gene: TRBV10-3

CDR3 protein: CASSEAQGVWTDTQYF
J gene: TRBJ2-3
CDR3 length: 16
V gene: TRBV6-1

CDR3 protein: CASIDGQGIRETQYF
J gene: TRBJ2-5
CDR3 length: 15
V gene: TRBV6-5

CDR3 protein: CAWSKAGSPSGNTIYF
J gene: TRBJ1-3
CDR3 length: 16
V gene: TRBV30

CDR3 protein: CASSLVPRQETQYF
J gene: TRBJ2-5
CDR3 length: 14
V gene: TRBV5-1

CDR3 protein: CASSSRVDSPEQYF
J gene: TRBJ2-7
CDR3 length: 14
V gene: TRBV27

CDR3 protein: CASSALSVGTDTQYF
J gene: TRBJ2-3
CDR3 length: 15
V gene: TRBV6-4

CDR3 protein: CASSVGVSSLTDTQYF
J gene: TRBJ2-3
CDR3 length: 16
V gene: TRBV9

CDR3 protein: CASSLTSGVSTDTQYF
J gene: TRBJ2-3
CDR3 length: 16
V gene: TRBV5-1

CDR3 protein: CATSRDILRRAFSNQPQHF
J gene: TRBJ1-5
CDR3 length: 19
V gene: TRBV15

CDR3 protein: CASSRGLADISEQYF
J gene: TRBJ2-7
CDR3 length: 15
V gene: TRBV4-1

CDR3 protein: CASSEEGLNTEAFF
J gene: TRBJ1-1
CDR3 length: 14
V gene: TRBV2

CDR3 protein: CSTRTGSAGELFF
J gene: TRBJ2-2
CDR3 length: 13
V gene: TRBV29-1

CDR3 protein: CATSPAGGPADTQYF
J gene: TRBJ2-3
CDR3 length: 15
V gene: TRBV15

CDR3 protein: CASSPRRPSSYNEQFF
J gene: TRBJ2-1
CDR3 length: 16
V gene: TRBV7-6

CDR3 protein: CASSVGTSVAGELFF
J gene: TRBJ2-2
CDR3 length: 15
V gene: TRBV9